The 2 T cell receptor beta chains below all came from one sample that was sequenced in a study of blood T cell repertoires in COVID-19. The data were produced by immunoSEQ multiplex PCR, yet TCRdb's version contains in-frame clones alone and is incomplete. The table shows about 190,000 clones, with around nine tenths occurring only once. Sequencing used peripheral blood. The source is a young man with acute or convalescent COVID-19.

V is TRBV20-1 and J is TRBJ2-2; D might be TRBD1 (7 bases). V was cut by 3 bases and J by 6 bases, with 14 bases left in between. From germline, CDR1 is DFQATT and CDR2 SNEGSKA (reference sequence). The CDR3 sequence is 14 residues long. The CDR3 sequence is CSASRQGGAGELFF. The CDR3 nucleotides read TGCAGTGCTAGTCGTCAGGGGGGAGCCGGGGAGCTGTTTTTT.

V and J are TRBV28 and TRBJ2-7; 12 nucleotides match TRBD1. The CDR3 length is 14 residues. Germline V gives CDR1 MDHEN, CDR2 SYDVKM. V lost 5 bases to trimming and J lost 2 bases; unmatched junction nucleotides: 1. The CDR3 reads CASSGTGGPYEQYF. CDR3 nucleotides: TGTGCCAGCAGTGGGACAGGGGGCCCCTACGAGCAGTACTTC.